Each of the 17 T cell receptor beta chains below was sequenced from the same sample in a study of Ad26.COV2.S vaccination and SARS-CoV-2 variants. The table came from immunoSEQ multiplex PCR; TCRdb's copy has only in-frame clones and leaves some out. The table records around 300,000 clones, 88% of them present only once. Documented treatment: some 19 received Ad26.COV2.S at low or high dose, single or two shots; a few received placebo; per-sample allocation not given. Sampling was done on day 63 after the first vaccine or placebo injection. The sequenced sample was peripheral blood, obtained in a trial of Ad26.COV2.S vaccine versus placebo. These receptors came from a person between 18 and 65 years old who received the Ad26.COV2.S COVID-19 vaccine or a placebo.

The chain employs TRBV9 and TRBJ2-1, with unresolved D. The CDR3 is made up of 12 amino acids. The germline V gene has CDR1 SGDLS and CDR2 YYNGEE. The V gene lost 3 bases and the J gene lost 3 bases, with 4 bases spanning the gap. CDR3: CASSGSYNEQFF. The CDR3 DNA reads TGTGCCAGCAGCGGCAGCTACAATGAGCAGTTCTTC. The variable domain in full, with the rest retrieved from reference TRBV9 and TRBJ2-1, is DSGVTQTPKHLITATGQRVTLRCSPRSGDLSVYWYQQSLDQGLQFLIQYYNGEERAKGNILERFSAQQFPDLHSELNLSSLELGDSALYFCASSGSYNEQFFGPGTRLTVL.

The chain combines TRBV6-2 or TRBV6-3 with TRBJ1-5; 7 bases agree with TRBD1. CDR1 MNHEY and CDR2 SVGEGT come from the germline V gene. Trimming took 4 bases from V and 6 from J; bases not matched to a gene: 3. The CDR3 is made up of 13 amino acids. The CDR3 is CASSLKGAQPQHF. Written as DNA, the CDR3 is TGTGCCAGCAGTTTAAAGGGGGCTCAGCCCCAGCATTTT.

The chain uses TRBV11-2 and TRBJ1-2; TRBD1 aligns across 8 bases. The CDR3 runs 14 residues. With V trimmed by 3 bases and J by 7 bases, 7 bases remained unmatched. CDR1 is SGHAT and CDR2 is FQNNGV in the germline V gene. The CDR3 is CASSFDRGGVGYTF. The CDR3 DNA sequence: TGTGCCAGCAGCTTCGACAGGGGAGGGGTTGGCTACACCTTC. Supplemented by reference TRBV11-2 and TRBJ1-2, the full variable domain reads EAGVAQSPRYKIIEKRQSVAFWCNPISGHATLYWYQQILGQGPKLLIQFQNNGVVDDSQLPKDRFSAERLKGVDSTLKIQPAKLEDSAVYLCASSFDRGGVGYTFGSGTRLTVV.

This chain joins TRBV6-6 and TRBJ2-1; weak D call: TRBD2 (6 bases). Trimming took off 10 bases at V and 8 bases at J, with 21 bases between the two ends. Germline V gene data show CDR1 as MNHNY and CDR2 as SVGAGI (reference sequence). The CDR3 covers 14 residues. As DNA, the CDR3 is TGTGCCATCCGGGGGTTTTTGGGTTGGCATGAGCAGTTCTTC. Protein: CAIRGFLGWHEQFF.

This sequence joins TRBV5-4 and TRBJ2-3, with 9 bases identical to TRBD1. The CDR3 has 17 residues. The J segment lost 0 bases and the V segment lost 3 bases, leaving 8 bases of the junction unmatched. Germline CDR1 SGHNT, CDR2 YYREEE (reference sequence). In DNA, the CDR3 is TGTGCCAGCAGCTCGTTCTCCGGACAGGGGAGCACAGATACGCAGTATTTT. Protein: CASSSFSGQGSTDTQYF.

This chain connects TRBV27 to TRBJ1-3; D remains unclear. Trimming stripped 6 bases from V and 0 bases from J, with 6 bases between. The CDR3 totals 13 residues. CDR1 is MNHEY and CDR2 is SMNVEV in the germline V gene (reference sequence). CDR3 coding DNA: TGTGCCAGCAGACGAAGCTCTGGAAACACCATATATTTT. It translates to CASRRSSGNTIYF.

The J gene is TRBJ1-1, the V gene TRBV5-6, with 10 bases that match TRBD1. V trimming: 3 bases; J trimming: 4 bases; junction bases outside the gene matches: 0. The V gene's germline CDR1 is SGHDT and CDR2 YYEEEE. The CDR3 runs 13 residues. Here the CDR3 DNA reads TGTGCCAGCAGCTGGACAGGGGGCACTGAAGCTTTCTTT. Amino acid sequence: CASSWTGGTEAFF.

The chain links TRBV29-1 to TRBJ2-3; 9 nucleotides agree with TRBD2. The CDR3 consists of 16 residues. The ends lost 0 bases at V and 6 bases at J; junction bases unmatched: 10. In germline, CDR1 is SQVTM, CDR2 ANQGSEA. The CDR3 sequence is CSVEDRASGTRDTQYF. CDR3 bases: TGCAGCGTTGAAGATCGCGCTAGCGGGACAAGGGATACGCAGTATTTT.

This chain links TRBV29-1 with TRBJ2-3; 7 nucleotides agree with TRBD2. Trimming cost V 5 bases and J 4 bases; bases outside gene matches: 0. Germline assignment: CDR1 SQVTM and CDR2 ANQGSEA. This CDR3 is 11 amino acids long. The CDR3 coding sequence is TGCAGCGTTCGGGGGGCAGATACGCAGTATTTT. Amino acid sequence: CSVRGADTQYF.

The chain recombines TRBV5-5 with TRBJ1-2, with D tentatively TRBD1 (5 bases). V gave up 3 bases and J gave up 8 bases, with 17 bases separating them. CDR1 is SGHKS and CDR2 is YYEKEE in the germline V gene (reference sequence). This CDR3 comprises 14 residues. DNA of the CDR3: TGTGCCAGCAGCTCAGGGTCTTCAAATATAGGCTACACCTTC. Amino acids: CASSSGSSNIGYTF.

The chain is built from TRBV4-3 and TRBJ1-1; D ambiguous. The CDR3 extends over 14 amino acids. Germline values: CDR1 LGHNA, CDR2 YSLEER. V lost 5 bases and J lost 0, with 10 bases in between. The CDR3 DNA sequence: TGCGCCAGCAGCAGGGATGGAGTGAACACTGAAGCTTTCTTT. Translated, it gives CASSRDGVNTEAFF.

This chain uses TRBV10-3 with TRBJ1-4; weak D call: TRBD1 (6 bases). V shed 6 bases and J shed 3 bases, with 17 bases lying between them. The germline gives CDR1 ENHRY, CDR2 SYGVKD. CDR3 length equals 16 residues. The CDR3 region is CAIRGSPGQANEKLFF. In DNA form, the CDR3 reads TGTGCCATCAGAGGGAGTCCGGGACAAGCTAATGAAAAACTGTTTTTT.

V is TRBV25-1 and J is TRBJ1-2; D gene ambiguous. Germline V gene sequence: CDR1 MGHDK, CDR2 SYGVNS. The CDR3 is 14 residues long. Trimming cost V 2 bases and J 0 bases, with 7 bases left between them. CDR3 in DNA: TGTGCCAGCAGTGAAGTCGACCCTAACTATGGCTACACCTTC. Encoded protein: CASSEVDPNYGYTF.

The chain carries TRBV20-1 and TRBJ1-1; no firm D call. This CDR3 comprises 11 residues. Per the germline V gene, CDR1 is DFQATT and CDR2 is SNEGSKA (reference sequence). V lost 2 bases and J 9 bases, leaving 10 bases between the germline ends. For the CDR3, the DNA is TGCAGTGCTAGAACGAACCCCCAAGCTTTCTTT. Protein sequence: CSARTNPQAFF.

The V gene is TRBV9, the J gene TRBJ2-1; D might be TRBD2 (6 bases). The CDR3 covers 16 residues. Germline V lookup: CDR1 SGDLS, CDR2 YYNGEE. The V end was cut by 3 bases, the J end by 7 bases, with 20 bases between. The CDR3: CASSAGIGRGENEQFF. CDR3 nucleotide sequence: TGTGCCAGCAGCGCGGGTATCGGGAGAGGGGAGAATGAGCAGTTCTTC.

The V gene is TRBV23-1, the J gene TRBJ1-2; D is unclear. TRBV23-1 is known as an ORF, though its function is uncertain. The CDR3 runs to 15 residues. The V end lost 4 bases, the J end lost 2 bases, and 14 bases lay between the germline ends. Here the CDR3 DNA reads TGCGCCAGCAGTCCAGCCCGCGGGGAAAACTATGGCTACACCTTC. Protein sequence: CASSPARGENYGYTF.

The J gene is TRBJ1-2, the V gene TRBV4-1; perhaps TRBD1 as D (5 bases). CDR3 length: 14 amino acids. V gave up 0 bases and J gave up 3 bases, with 8 bases separating them. Germline loops: CDR1 MGHRA, CDR2 YSYEKL. This CDR3 reads CASSQDPRDYGYTF. The CDR3 DNA is TGCGCCAGCAGCCAAGATCCCAGGGACTATGGCTACACCTTC.